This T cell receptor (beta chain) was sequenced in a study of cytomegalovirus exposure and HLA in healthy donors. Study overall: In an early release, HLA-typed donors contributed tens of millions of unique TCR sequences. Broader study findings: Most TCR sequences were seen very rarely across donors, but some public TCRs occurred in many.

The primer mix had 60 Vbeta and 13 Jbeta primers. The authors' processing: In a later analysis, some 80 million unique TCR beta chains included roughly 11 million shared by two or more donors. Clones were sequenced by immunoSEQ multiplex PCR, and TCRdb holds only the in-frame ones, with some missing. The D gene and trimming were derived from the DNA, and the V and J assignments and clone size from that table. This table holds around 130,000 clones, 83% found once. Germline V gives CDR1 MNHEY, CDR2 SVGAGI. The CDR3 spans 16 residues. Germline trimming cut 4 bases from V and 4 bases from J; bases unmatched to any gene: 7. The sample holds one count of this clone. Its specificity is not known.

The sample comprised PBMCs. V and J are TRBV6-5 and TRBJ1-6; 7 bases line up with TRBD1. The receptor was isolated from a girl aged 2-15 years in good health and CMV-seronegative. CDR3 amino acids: CASSSGTAHYNSPLHF. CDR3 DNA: TGTGCCAGCAGTTCCGGGACAGCCCATTATAATTCACCCCTCCACTTT.